This TCR beta chain was sequenced during a study of shared clonotypes between healthy human individuals. Sequencing used immunoSEQ multiplex PCR; TCRdb keeps in-frame clones, though not all of them. The sample has more than 550,000 clones; around 91% are singletons. This clone was observed once. No antigen is known for it. Study-level points and caveats: Compared with memory subsets, naive subsets generally had larger estimated richness.

The CDR3 is 15 residues long. Germline values: CDR1 SNHLY, CDR2 FYNNEI. V shed 1 base, J shed 3 bases, and the junction held 4 bases outside the gene matches. The sample consisted of memory CD8+ T cells from PBMCs. Stated subset: CD45RO+ cells pooled with CCR7-negative TemRA cells. The J gene is TRBJ2-7, the V gene TRBV2, with 9 bases lining up with TRBD1. This TCR came from a man between 18 and 29 years old in good health. Some clones in this sample may be carry-over from other donors' samples. For the CDR3, the DNA is TGTGCCAGCAGTGAAGGTTGGGGACAGGGCTACGAGCAGTACTTC. Amino acids: CASSEGWGQGYEQYF.